A single T cell receptor (beta chain) is shown here with its context. The target antigen is unknown. The CDR3 covers 13 residues. Trimming took off 6 bases at V and 5 bases at J, with 13 bases between the two ends. The germline CDR1 and CDR2 sequences are SGHTA and FQGNSA. This record belongs to a study of cytomegalovirus exposure and HLA in healthy donors. General study findings and limits: According to the study, 160 or so TCR beta chains were cytomegalovirus-associated. An analysis was carried out at a later point. It showed that HLA-associated TCR beta chains were more clonally expanded than equally common non-associated chains.

PCR amplification relied on 60 Vbeta primers (plus 13 Jbeta primers). The method was immunoSEQ multiplex PCR; TCRdb's version includes in-frame clones alone and lacks a portion of them. Among about 130,000 clones listed, approximately 80% were seen once. Material for sequencing was PBMCs. The V gene is TRBV7-2, the J gene TRBJ2-5; D possibly corresponds to TRBD1 (6 bases). The source of this sequence is a young man in good health and CMV-seronegative. The CDR3 protein is CASRIAGAETQYF. In DNA, the CDR3 is TGTGCCAGCAGGATAGCAGGGGCCGAGACCCAGTACTTC.